A selection of T cell receptor beta chains follows, all from one sample in a study of blood T cell repertoires in COVID-19. Method: immunoSEQ multiplex PCR; TCRdb's copy keeps in-frame clones and lacks some. The sample contains more than 200,000 clones, about 85% of which appear only once. Sample: PBMCs or T cells enriched from blood (not recorded which). All receptors come from a man aged 30 to 39 who had recovered from COVID-19. CDR3s include the opening cysteine and the closing phenylalanine or tryptophan. D genes are given only for firm matches. Clone size, where shown, is once, few, many, or a class for clones that have expanded.

V gene: TRBV5-6; CDR3 length: 15; J gene: TRBJ2-3; clone size: -; D gene: -; CDR3 protein: CASSPGLTATDTQYF; CDR3 DNA: TGTGCCAGCAGCCCTGGACTTACCGCAACAGATACGCAGTATTTT
V gene: TRBV7-2; CDR3 length: 15; J gene: TRBJ2-1; clone size: once; D gene: -; CDR3 protein: CASSSPRSSYNEQFF; CDR3 DNA: TGTGCCAGCAGCTCTCCTAGAAGCTCCTACAATGAGCAGTTCTTC
V gene: TRBV2; CDR3 length: 14; J gene: TRBJ1-6; clone size: once; D gene: TRBD1; CDR3 protein: CASSGQGSNSPLHF; CDR3 DNA: TGTGCCAGCAGTGGACAGGGAAGTAATTCACCCCTCCACTTT
V gene: TRBV3-1/TRBV3-2; CDR3 length: 15; J gene: TRBJ2-2; clone size: -; D gene: TRBD1; CDR3 protein: CASSHLRDRTGELFF; CDR3 DNA: TGTGCCAGCAGCCACCTCCGGGACAGGACCGGGGAGCTGTTTTTT
V gene: TRBV5-4; CDR3 length: 15; J gene: TRBJ2-5; clone size: -; D gene: -; CDR3 protein: CASFVGGTSGETQYF; CDR3 DNA: TGTGCCAGCTTCGTCGGCGGGACCTCCGGAGAGACCCAGTACTTC
V gene: TRBV2; CDR3 length: 11; J gene: TRBJ2-5; clone size: once; D gene: -; CDR3 protein: CASSTQETQYF; CDR3 DNA: TGTGCCAGCAGTACACAAGAGACCCAGTACTTC
V gene: TRBV27; CDR3 length: 13; J gene: TRBJ2-7; clone size: few; D gene: -; CDR3 protein: CASSSGSSYEQYF; CDR3 DNA: TGTGCCAGCAGTTCCGGGAGCTCCTACGAGCAGTACTTC
V gene: TRBV18; CDR3 length: 13; J gene: TRBJ1-1; clone size: -; D gene: -; CDR3 protein: CASSPGVNTEAFF; CDR3 DNA: TGTGCCAGCTCACCCGGAGTGAACACTGAAGCTTTCTTT
V gene: TRBV7-9; CDR3 length: 14; J gene: TRBJ2-2; clone size: -; D gene: -; CDR3 protein: CASSLAQGTGELFF; CDR3 DNA: TGTGCCAGCAGCTTAGCACAGGGTACCGGGGAGCTGTTTTTT
V gene: TRBV6-5; CDR3 length: 15; J gene: TRBJ1-3; clone size: -; D gene: -; CDR3 protein: CASSYNGVSGNTIYF; CDR3 DNA: TGTGCCAGCAGTTATAACGGGGTCTCCGGAAACACCATATATTTT
V gene: TRBV7-9; CDR3 length: 15; J gene: TRBJ2-1; clone size: -; D gene: TRBD1; CDR3 protein: CASRLTGGFYNEQFF; CDR3 DNA: TGTGCCAGCAGATTAACAGGGGGTTTCTACAATGAGCAGTTCTTC
V gene: TRBV30; CDR3 length: 20; J gene: TRBJ2-6; clone size: -; D gene: TRBD1; CDR3 protein: CAWSYSKGTGALFGANVLTF; CDR3 DNA: TGTGCCTGGAGTTATTCCAAGGGGACAGGTGCTTTGTTCGGGGCCAACGTCCTGACTTTC
V gene: TRBV6-1; CDR3 length: 14; J gene: TRBJ1-5; clone size: -; D gene: -; CDR3 protein: CASSEDRSNQPQHF; CDR3 DNA: TGTGCCAGCAGTGAAGACAGAAGCAATCAGCCCCAGCATTTT
V gene: TRBV18; CDR3 length: 16; J gene: TRBJ2-7; clone size: once; D gene: TRBD2; CDR3 protein: CASSPLSTSGPYEQYF; CDR3 DNA: TGTGCCAGCTCACCACTTTCTACTAGCGGACCCTACGAGCAGTACTTC
V gene: TRBV5-1; CDR3 length: 14; J gene: TRBJ1-1; clone size: few; D gene: -; CDR3 protein: CASSLVGENTEAFF; CDR3 DNA: TGCGCCAGCAGCTTGGTAGGGGAGAACACTGAAGCTTTCTTT
V gene: TRBV19; CDR3 length: 13; J gene: TRBJ1-2; clone size: -; D gene: -; CDR3 protein: CASSIGRFGGYTF; CDR3 DNA: TGTGCCAGTAGTATAGGTCGGTTTGGTGGCTACACCTTC
V gene: TRBV3-1/TRBV3-2; CDR3 length: 12; J gene: TRBJ1-1; clone size: -; D gene: -; CDR3 protein: CASSQGGLEAFF; CDR3 DNA: TGTGCCAGCAGCCAGGGAGGCCTTGAAGCTTTCTTT
V gene: TRBV13; CDR3 length: 17; J gene: TRBJ1-3; clone size: -; D gene: -; CDR3 protein: CASSPDYIGESGNTIYF; CDR3 DNA: TGTGCCAGCAGCCCCGATTATATAGGGGAATCTGGAAACACCATATATTTT
V gene: TRBV30; CDR3 length: 15; J gene: TRBJ1-2; clone size: -; D gene: TRBD1; CDR3 protein: CACLRRDRGNYGYTF; CDR3 DNA: TGTGCCTGCCTCCGACGGGACAGGGGCAACTATGGCTACACCTTC
V gene: TRBV14; CDR3 length: 15; J gene: TRBJ2-5; clone size: -; D gene: -; CDR3 protein: CASSQDQVRRETQYF; CDR3 DNA: TGTGCCAGCAGCCAAGATCAGGTCCGTCGAGAGACCCAGTACTTC
V gene: TRBV9; CDR3 length: 12; J gene: TRBJ2-5; clone size: -; D gene: -; CDR3 protein: CASSVGGETQYF; CDR3 DNA: TGTGCCAGCAGCGTAGGTGGCGAGACCCAGTACTTC